What follows are 15 T cell receptor beta chains derived from one specimen sequenced in a study of blood T cell repertoires in COVID-19. Sequencing was performed with immunoSEQ multiplex PCR; in TCRdb, only in-frame clones are kept and a portion is missing. This table holds roughly 190,000 clones, 70% to 90% found once. Sequenced sample: peripheral blood. These receptors were collected from a woman aged 40 to 55 who had recovered from COVID-19.

The J gene is TRBJ1-5, the V gene TRBV20-1; the D is unclear. Germline V gene lookup returns CDR1 DFQATT and CDR2 SNEGSKA (reference sequence). Trimming cost V 3 bases and J 0 bases, with 9 bases left between them. There are 14 residues in the CDR3. CDR3 residues: CSASWAGSNQPQHF. For the CDR3, the DNA is TGCAGTGCTAGTTGGGCCGGTAGCAATCAGCCCCAGCATTTT.

J is TRBJ2-7 and V is TRBV5-8; the D gene is possibly TRBD2 (6 bases). CDR3 length equals 14 residues. Trimming took off 7 bases at V and 2 bases at J, with 16 bases between the two ends. Germline CDR1 and CDR2: SGHTS and YDEGEE. CDR3 protein: CASRERAPAYEQYF. In DNA form, the CDR3 reads TGTGCCAGCCGAGAGCGGGCCCCTGCCTACGAGCAGTACTTC.

In its sample, this clone was seen a few times. The chain employs TRBV14 and TRBJ2-5; no definite D call. The ends were cut back, 0 bases at V and 5 bases at J, with 13 bases in the middle. The V gene's germline CDR1 is SGHDN and CDR2 FVKESK. This CDR3 is 15 amino acids long. In nucleotides, the CDR3 is TGTGCCAGCAGCCAAGATATCGGGTACGGGGAGACCCAGTACTTC. This sequence encodes CASSQDIGYGETQYF.

This chain connects TRBV27 to TRBJ2-7, with D maybe TRBD1 (6 bases). Germline CDR1 is MNHEY and CDR2 is SMNVEV (reference sequence). The length of the CDR3 is 15 residues. Trimming cost V 5 bases and J 3 bases, with 17 bases left between them. CDR3 region: CASSRVQGSLYEQYF. The DNA for the CDR3 is TGTGCCAGCAGTCGAGTACAGGGTTCCCTCTACGAGCAGTACTTC.

This rearrangement joins TRBV27 to TRBJ1-1; D remains unclear. The CDR3 is made up of 16 amino acids. Trimming took 5 bases from V and 1 from J, leaving 17 bases between them. CDR1 MNHEY and CDR2 SMNVEV come from the germline V gene (reference sequence). The DNA for the CDR3 is TGTGCCAGCAGTCGAACGTTCTTTTCAGGGAACACTGAAGCTTTCTTT. Its protein product is CASSRTFFSGNTEAFF.

The chain has TRBV5-1 and TRBJ2-6; 9 nucleotides agree with TRBD1. CDR1 is SGHRS and CDR2 is YFSETQ in the germline V gene. The CDR3 sequence is 17 residues long. V trimming: 7 bases; J trimming: 2 bases; junction bases outside the gene matches: 10. The CDR3 nucleotides read TGCGCCAGCTCTGAGGGACAGGGAGAGACTGGGGCCAACGTCCTGACTTTC. This gives the protein CASSEGQGETGANVLTF.

The chain recombines TRBV28 with TRBJ1-5; D is possibly TRBD1 (5 bases). The germline V gene has CDR1 MDHEN and CDR2 SYDVKM. The CDR3 spans 15 residues. V lost 6 bases, J lost 0 bases, and 12 bases lay in between. In DNA form, the CDR3 reads TGTGCCAGCAGGAACGGACAAATTAGCAATCAGCCCCAGCATTTT. This encodes CASRNGQISNQPQHF.

The chain has TRBV6-5 and TRBJ2-7; D unclear. Trimming left V 6 bases short and J 7 bases short, with 10 bases between. Germline assignment: CDR1 MNHEY and CDR2 SVGAGI. The CDR3 consists of 11 residues. This chain's CDR3 is CASRLGWEQYF. The CDR3, as DNA: TGTGCCAGCAGGCTCGGGTGGGAGCAGTACTTC.

The CDR3 region has the DNA TGTGCCAGCAGTTTTGTCTCCATTGGCGGCGAGCAGTACTTC. It encodes CASSFVSIGGEQYF. The gene calls are TRBV27 and TRBJ2-7; no definite D call. The length of the CDR3 is 14 residues. Trimming removed 3 bases from V and 6 bases from J, with 15 bases in between. Germline V gives CDR1 MNHEY, CDR2 SMNVEV (reference sequence).

The chain combines TRBV5-1 with TRBJ1-1; 7 bases are shared with TRBD1. CDR1 and CDR2 from the germline V gene are SGHRS and YFSETQ. The ends lost 0 bases at V and 6 bases at J; junction bases unmatched: 8. This CDR3 comprises 15 residues. This CDR3 is CASSLDGVGGAEAFF. The DNA for the CDR3 is TGCGCCAGCAGCTTGGATGGGGTAGGGGGCGCTGAAGCTTTCTTT.

The chain couples TRBV21-1 to TRBJ1-6; TRBD1 is the table's D call and was not checked against the DNA. TRBV21-1 has pseudogene status. CDR3 length: 11 residues. The CDR3: CASSGRDRVIF. CDR3 bases: TGTGCCAGCAGCGGTAGGGACAGGGTGATCTTT.

The chain combines TRBV6-5 with TRBJ2-3; 9 bases fit TRBD1. CDR1 is MNHEY, CDR2 SVGAGI, per germline. The CDR3 totals 15 residues. V shed 6 bases and J 1 base; nucleotides not matched to a gene: 5. The CDR3: CASRTGGAGTDTQYF. CDR3 DNA: TGTGCCAGCAGAACAGGGGGCGCAGGCACAGATACGCAGTATTTT.

As regards this clone: Different DNA sequences within this sample yield the same CDR3. V usage is TRBV6-1 and J usage is TRBJ2-7; 9 bases map to TRBD2. The length of the CDR3 is 15 residues. V shed 3 bases, J shed 2 bases, and the junction held 5 bases outside the gene matches. From germline, CDR1 is MNHNS and CDR2 SASEGT. CDR3 sequence: CASSDSGRPPYEQYF. CDR3 DNA sequence: TGTGCCAGCAGTGACAGCGGGAGGCCTCCCTACGAGCAGTACTTC.

This chain joins TRBV6-6 and TRBJ1-1, with 7 bases that match TRBD1. The CDR3 sequence is 17 residues long. Unmatched junction bases numbered 16, after V lost 5 bases and J lost 4 bases. The germline V gene has CDR1 MNHNY and CDR2 SVGAGI (reference sequence). CDR3 nucleotides: TGTGCCAGCAGTCACCTACAAGCTGGGACAGCGGGCACTGAAGCTTTCTTT. Translating it yields CASSHLQAGTAGTEAFF.

DNA of the CDR3: TGTGCCAGCAGCTCTGGAGGTGACAATCAGCCCCAGCATTTT. As protein: CASSSGGDNQPQHF. The chain combines TRBV5-4 with TRBJ1-5; D not certain. The CDR3 is made up of 14 amino acids. V was shortened by 3 bases and J by 3 bases, with 10 bases between the two germline ends. Germline lookup yields CDR1 SGHNT and CDR2 YYREEE (reference sequence).